Listed below are T cell receptor beta chains from one sample, sequenced in a study of T-cell memory formation after mild COVID-19. TCRdb processed the 5' RACE reads anew with MiXCR; each CDR3 protein has one entry. The sample has hundreds of thousands of distinct CDR3 sequences, 15% to 20% seen once; the top ten hold about 7.4%. The material sequenced was PBMCs or a T cell subset sorted from them (not recorded which). All receptors come from an adult woman who had mild COVID-19 (a few samples of this study predate the infection). Cell type and time point are not known. CDR3s include the opening cysteine and the closing phenylalanine or tryptophan. The D gene is left open where the match is weak. Size is omitted from some rows. Given values are once, few, many or a class for expanded clones.

CDR3 | DNA | V | size | J | D
CASSDGGYSGNTIYF | TGTGCCAGCAGTGACGGCGGGTACTCTGGAAACACCATATATTTT | TRBV2 | NA | TRBJ1-3 | NA
CASSLGGFSGRKTHEQFF | TGTGCCAGCAGCTTAGGTGGATTTAGCGGGAGAAAGACGCATGAGCAGTTCTTC | TRBV11-3 | few | TRBJ2-1 | TRBD2
CASSQASGRAVITDTQYF | TGCGCCAGCAGCCAAGCTAGCGGGAGGGCCGTCATAACAGATACGCAGTATTTT | TRBV4-1 | NA | TRBJ2-3 | TRBD2
CASSFLSGSYEQYF | TGTGCCAGCAGCTTCCTTAGCGGCTCCTACGAGCAGTACTTC | TRBV7-9 | NA | TRBJ2-7 | NA
CSATGLAGDTDTQYF | TGCAGTGCCACCGGACTAGCGGGGGACACAGATACGCAGTATTTT | TRBV20-1 | many | TRBJ2-3 | TRBD2
CASSLLQGAAFF | TGTGCCAGCAGTTTGCTTCAGGGCGCAGCTTTCTTT | TRBV12-3/TRBV12-4 | NA | TRBJ1-1 | NA
CATSEGTGKFQETQYF | TGTGCCACCAGTGAGGGGACAGGGAAATTCCAAGAGACCCAGTACTTC | TRBV24-1 | NA | TRBJ2-5 | TRBD1
CATSTQGNTEAFF | TGTGCCACCAGCACCCAGGGGAACACTGAAGCTTTCTTT | TRBV15 | NA | TRBJ1-1 | NA
CASRLTGTGSYNEQFF | TGTGCCAGCAGACTGACCGGGACAGGGTCCTACAATGAGCAGTTCTTC | TRBV6-5 | NA | TRBJ2-1 | TRBD1
CATSRENGPEAFF | TGTGCCACCAGCAGAGAAAACGGACCTGAAGCTTTCTTT | TRBV15 | NA | TRBJ1-1 | NA
CASSRGGGPSTDTQYF | TGTGCCAGCAGCAGAGGGGGGGGGCCTAGCACAGATACGCAGTATTTT | TRBV7-3 | few | TRBJ2-3 | NA
CATSRRRGYGYTF | TGTGCCACCAGCAGACGCAGGGGGTATGGCTACACCTTC | TRBV15 | NA | TRBJ1-2 | TRBD1
CASSGDRALAGSSYEQYF | TGTGCCAGCAGTGGGGACAGGGCGCTAGCGGGGAGCTCCTACGAGCAGTACTTC | TRBV12-3/TRBV12-4 | NA | TRBJ2-7 | NA
CSAGDREREYNEQFF | TGCAGTGCCGGCGATCGGGAGCGGGAGTACAATGAGCAGTTCTTC | TRBV20-1 | NA | TRBJ2-1 | TRBD2
CATSDLTTSGSTDTQYF | TGTGCCACCAGTGACCTCACGACTAGCGGGAGCACAGATACGCAGTATTTT | TRBV24-1 | NA | TRBJ2-3 | TRBD2
CASSLGQGWTEAFF | TGTGCCAGCAGCCTGGGACAGGGGTGGACTGAAGCTTTCTTT | TRBV7-9 | few | TRBJ1-1 | TRBD1
CASSRDSRRSTDTQYF | TGCGCCAGCAGCCGGGACAGTAGAAGAAGCACAGATACGCAGTATTTT | TRBV4-3 | few | TRBJ2-3 | TRBD1
CAISEDQRRGTGELFF | TGTGCCATCAGTGAGGACCAACGGAGGGGCACCGGGGAGCTGTTTTTT | TRBV10-3 | once | TRBJ2-2 | NA
CASKPSSGTGISYEQYF | TGTGCCAGCAAACCCTCTTCAGGGACAGGGATCTCCTACGAGCAGTACTTC | TRBV6-1 | NA | TRBJ2-7 | TRBD1
CASSYYGSLNTEAFF | TGTGCCAGCAGTTACTATGGGTCTCTGAACACTGAAGCTTTCTTT | TRBV6-5 | NA | TRBJ1-1 | NA
CASSPPGGYLVKHEQFF | TGTGCCAGCAGCCCCCCTGGGGGGTATCTAGTTAAGCATGAGCAGTTCTTC | TRBV12-3/TRBV12-4 | NA | TRBJ2-1 | NA
CASSVAGSGANVLTF | TGTGCCAGCAGCGTAGCTGGCTCTGGGGCCAACGTCCTGACTTTC | TRBV9 | NA | TRBJ2-6 | NA
CAISLAGGPSSYEQYF | TGTGCCATCAGTCTAGCGGGAGGCCCGAGCTCCTACGAGCAGTACTTC | TRBV10-3 | NA | TRBJ2-7 | TRBD2
CASSKAASGDQETQYF | TGTGCCAGCAGCAAAGCGGCTAGCGGAGATCAAGAGACCCAGTACTTC | TRBV11-2 | few | TRBJ2-5 | TRBD2
CSALSGDTYGYTF | TGCAGCGCCCTCTCGGGGGATACCTATGGCTACACCTTC | TRBV29-1 | few | TRBJ1-2 | NA
CASSVEGDFTDTQYF | TGTGCCAGCAGCGTAGAGGGGGACTTCACAGATACGCAGTATTTT | TRBV9 | NA | TRBJ2-3 | NA
CASNAGGIRRAFF | TGTGCCAGCAACGCCGGGGGGATTAGGAGAGCTTTCTTT | TRBV5-6 | few | TRBJ1-1 | NA
CASSVMLGFGNEQFF | TGTGCCAGTAGTGTTATGTTGGGCTTCGGGAATGAGCAGTTCTTC | TRBV19 | NA | TRBJ2-1 | NA
CASSQDKSVGGPKDEQYF | TGCGCCAGCAGCCAAGACAAGTCGGTGGGGGGCCCCAAAGACGAGCAGTACTTC | TRBV4-1 | NA | TRBJ2-7 | NA
CANSLDRGPGNEQFF | TGCGCCAACAGCCTGGACAGAGGACCTGGGAATGAGCAGTTCTTC | TRBV5-1 | NA | TRBJ2-1 | NA
CASKLGTSTDTQYF | TGTGCCAGCAAGCTAGGGACCAGCACAGATACGCAGTATTTT | TRBV12-3/TRBV12-4 | few | TRBJ2-3 | NA